This TCR beta chain is from a study of cytomegalovirus exposure and HLA in healthy donors. The study, taken as a whole, reports: In a later analysis, an Asian-associated ancestry cluster reportedly showed fewer N-insertions than the 666-donor mean. CMV serostatus alone was available as immune exposure information.

Germline V gives CDR1 SGHTS, CDR2 YDEGEE. Trimming took off 4 bases at V and 2 bases at J, with 9 bases between the two ends. The CDR3 spans 13 residues. Primers for the PCR totalled 60 Vbeta and 13 Jbeta. Measured with immunoSEQ multiplex PCR; TCRdb has only the in-frame clones, and not every one. Altogether 100,000 to 150,000 clones are present, around four fifths being singletons, with the ten largest covering 0.85% to 1.3%. As concerns this clone: Its target is unknown.

This chain links TRBV5-8 with TRBJ2-5; D perhaps matches TRBD1 (5 bases). Sequenced material: PBMCs. The receptor comes from a human donor in good health. In DNA, the CDR3 is TGTGCCAGCAGCACGAGACAGCAAGAGACCCAGTACTTC. Translated, it gives CASSTRQQETQYF.